This TCR beta chain was identified during a study of cytomegalovirus exposure and HLA in healthy donors. Findings of the study overall: The study had only CMV serostatus as immune exposure information. Segments of the TCR beta V type were, in most cases, productive about 87% or about 30% of the time in an earlier analysis. Indistinguishability led to the exclusion of some V segments, TRBV6-2 and TRBV6-3 included.

In the case of this clone: Its antigen is not known.

Germline lookup yields CDR1 DFQATT and CDR2 SNEGSKA (reference sequence). Trimming shortened V by 3 bases and J by 8 bases, and 7 bases separated the two germline ends. This CDR3 comprises 11 residues. Amplification used 60 Vbeta primers and 13 Jbeta primers. Using immunoSEQ multiplex PCR, the repertoire was profiled, and TCRdb retains in-frame clones only, with some absent. The table records about 240,000 clones, about 86% of them present only once. Material: PBMCs. This clonotype was sampled from a woman aged 55-69 years in good health and CMV-seropositive. The chain has TRBV20-1 and TRBJ1-4, with D tentatively TRBD1 (6 bases). The CDR3 loop is CSASRGEKLFF. CDR3 DNA: TGCAGTGCTAGCAGGGGAGAAAAACTGTTTTTT.